The clone carrying this T cell receptor beta chain was found many times. CDR3 size: 14 residues. From germline, CDR1 is LGHDT and CDR2 YNNKEL (reference sequence). V lost 4 bases and J lost 5, with 12 bases in between. This sample was included in a study of T-cell memory formation after mild COVID-19. About the research overall: TCR clustering was largely donor specific.

TCRdb used MiXCR to reprocess the 5' RACE reads, holding one entry per CDR3 protein. Here the sample spans hundreds of thousands of distinct CDR3 sequences, around 25% being singletons. Specimen: PBMCs or a T cell subset sorted from them (not recorded which). The TCR sequence derives from an adult woman who had mild COVID-19 (a few samples of this study predate the infection). Cell type and time point are not known. The rearrangement links TRBV3-1 to TRBJ2-1; D ambiguous. In DNA form, the CDR3 reads TGTGCCAGCAGCCTACCGGACGGTGACAATGAGCAGTTCTTC. Translation: CASSLPDGDNEQFF.